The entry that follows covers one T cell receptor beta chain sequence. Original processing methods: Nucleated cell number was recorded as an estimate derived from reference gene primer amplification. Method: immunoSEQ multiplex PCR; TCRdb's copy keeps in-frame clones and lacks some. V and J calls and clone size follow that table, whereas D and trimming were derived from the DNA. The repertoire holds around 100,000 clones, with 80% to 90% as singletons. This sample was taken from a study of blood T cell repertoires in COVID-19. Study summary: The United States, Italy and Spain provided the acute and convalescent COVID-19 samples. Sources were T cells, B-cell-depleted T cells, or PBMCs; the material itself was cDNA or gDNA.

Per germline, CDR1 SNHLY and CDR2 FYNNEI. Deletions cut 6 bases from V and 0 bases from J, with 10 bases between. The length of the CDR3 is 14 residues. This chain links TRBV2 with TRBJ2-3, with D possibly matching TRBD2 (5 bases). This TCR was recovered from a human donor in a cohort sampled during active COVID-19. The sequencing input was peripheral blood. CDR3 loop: CASRRRPSTDTQYF. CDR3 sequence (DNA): TGTGCCAGCAGGAGGAGGCCCAGCACAGATACGCAGTATTTT.